The source of this T cell receptor (beta chain) is a study of blood T cell repertoires in COVID-19. Measured with immunoSEQ multiplex PCR; TCRdb has only the in-frame clones, and not every one. This sample has a few hundred thousand clones; around 82% occur once, and the top ten carry 3% to 4.5%. CDR3 size: 15 residues. Trimming stripped 1 base from V and 1 base from J, with 8 bases between. Looked up from germline, CDR1 is LGHDT and CDR2 is YNNKEL (reference sequence). Sequences were obtained from peripheral blood. V gene TRBV3-1 (or the pseudogene TRBV3-2) combines with J gene TRBJ1-5; D ambiguous. The sequence derives from a woman of 80 years or more with acute or convalescent COVID-19. CDR3 loop: CASSQAPQSNQPQHF. The CDR3 nucleotides read TGTGCCAGCAGCCAAGCCCCGCAGAGCAATCAGCCCCAGCATTTT.